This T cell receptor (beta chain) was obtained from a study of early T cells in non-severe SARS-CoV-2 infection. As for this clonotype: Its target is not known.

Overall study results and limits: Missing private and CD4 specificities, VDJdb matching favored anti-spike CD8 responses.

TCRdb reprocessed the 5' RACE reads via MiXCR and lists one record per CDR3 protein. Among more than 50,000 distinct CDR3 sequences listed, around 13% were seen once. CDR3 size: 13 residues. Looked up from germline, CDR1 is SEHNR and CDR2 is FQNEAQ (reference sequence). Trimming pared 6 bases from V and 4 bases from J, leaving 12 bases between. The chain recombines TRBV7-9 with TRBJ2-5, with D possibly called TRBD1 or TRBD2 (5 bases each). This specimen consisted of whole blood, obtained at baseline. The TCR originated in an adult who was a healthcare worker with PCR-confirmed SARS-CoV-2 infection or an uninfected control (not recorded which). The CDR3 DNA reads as TGTGCCAGCAGACCAGGGACGGGAGAGACCCAGTACTTC. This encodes CASRPGTGETQYF. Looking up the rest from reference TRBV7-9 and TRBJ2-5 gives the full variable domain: DTGVSQNPRHKITKRGQNVTFRCDPISEHNRLYWYRQTLGQGPEFLTYFQNEAQLEKSRLLSDRFSAERPKGSFSTLEIQRTEQGDSAMYLCASRPGTGETQYFGPGTRLLVL.